The clone carrying this T cell receptor beta chain was detected a few times. Its target is unknown. This table comes from immunoSEQ multiplex PCR, and its TCRdb copy is limited to in-frame clones, with some not included. This sample has 30,000 to 40,000 clones, with approximately 50% found just once. The sample originates from a study of a mutant IDH1 vaccine in newly diagnosed glioma. Study in general: Vaccination started 4-6 weeks after radiotherapy alone, or with temozolomide cycles.

Described time point: week 5, during vaccination. Vaccine doses each comprised 300 ug of mutant IDH1 20-mer peptide, with topical imiquimod. The V gene lost 4 bases and the J gene lost 8 bases, with 15 bases spanning the gap. The germline V gene encodes CDR1 SGHRS and CDR2 YFSETQ. This CDR3 region has 14 residues. The sample here was PBMCs, taken from a glioma patient whose treatment included an IDH1 peptide vaccine. This chain links TRBV5-1 with TRBJ2-2; D call uncertain. The TCR originated in a woman between 18 and 30 years old with glioma. The CDR3 reads CASSPVPRSGELFF. The CDR3 region has the DNA TGCGCCAGCAGCCCCGTTCCTAGATCGGGGGAGCTGTTTTTT. The whole variable domain, filled in from reference TRBV5-1 and TRBJ2-2, reads KAGVTQTPRYLIKTRGQQVTLSCSPISGHRSVSWYQQTPGQGLQFLFEYFSETQRNKGNFPGRFSGRQFSNSRSEMNVSTLELGDSALYLCASSPVPRSGELFFGEGSRLTVL.